Listed here is a single T cell receptor beta chain. This record belongs to a study of blood T cell repertoires in COVID-19. Overall study: Samples of COVID-19 (acute and convalescent) were obtained from the United States, Italy and Spain. PBMCs, B-cell-depleted T cells, or T cells provided the cDNA or gDNA that made up the material.

The CDR3 length is 14 residues. J was trimmed by 7 bases and V by 6 bases; bases with no gene match: 9. Per the germline V gene, CDR1 is LNHDA and CDR2 is SQIVND (reference sequence). Method: immunoSEQ multiplex PCR; TCRdb's copy keeps in-frame clones and lacks some. Seen here are 130,000 or so clones, 85% to 90% observed once, and the top ten hold roughly 3.9%. This receptor was taken from a man aged 55 to 70 with COVID-19, enrolled during active disease. The sample was peripheral blood. This chain links TRBV19 with TRBJ1-5; the match to TRBD1 covers 7 bases. The CDR3 region is CASRTTGEGQPQHF. The CDR3 bases are TGTGCCAGTAGGACAACAGGGGAAGGACAGCCCCAGCATTTT.